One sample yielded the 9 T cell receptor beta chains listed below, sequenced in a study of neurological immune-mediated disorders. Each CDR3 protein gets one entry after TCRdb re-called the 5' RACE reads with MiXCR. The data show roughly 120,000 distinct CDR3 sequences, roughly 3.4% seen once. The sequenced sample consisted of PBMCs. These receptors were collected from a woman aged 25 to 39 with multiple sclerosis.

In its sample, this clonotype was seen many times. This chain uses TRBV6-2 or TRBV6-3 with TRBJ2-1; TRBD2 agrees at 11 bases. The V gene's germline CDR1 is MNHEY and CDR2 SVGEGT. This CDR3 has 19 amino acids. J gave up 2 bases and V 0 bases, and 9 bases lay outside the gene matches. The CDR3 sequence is CASSYSISGRAGTYNEQFF. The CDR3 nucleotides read TGTGCCAGCAGTTACTCGATTAGCGGGAGGGCCGGGACCTACAATGAGCAGTTCTTC.

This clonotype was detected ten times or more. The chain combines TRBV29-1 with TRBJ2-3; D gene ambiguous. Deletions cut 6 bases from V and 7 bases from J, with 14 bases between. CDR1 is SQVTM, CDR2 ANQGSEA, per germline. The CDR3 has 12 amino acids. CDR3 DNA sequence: TGCAGCGTGTTGGGTACTCGGTATACGCAGTATTTT. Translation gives CSVLGTRYTQYF.

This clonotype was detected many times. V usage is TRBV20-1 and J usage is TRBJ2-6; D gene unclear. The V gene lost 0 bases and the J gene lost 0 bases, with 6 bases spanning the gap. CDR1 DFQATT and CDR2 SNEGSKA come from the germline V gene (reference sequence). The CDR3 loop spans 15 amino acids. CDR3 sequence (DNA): TGCAGTGCTAGAGAACTGTACTCTGGGGCCAACGTCCTGACTTTC. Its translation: CSARELYSGANVLTF.

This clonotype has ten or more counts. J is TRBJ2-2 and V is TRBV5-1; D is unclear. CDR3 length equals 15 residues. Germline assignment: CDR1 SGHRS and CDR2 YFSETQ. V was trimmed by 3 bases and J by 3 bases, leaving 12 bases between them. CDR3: CASSYAVQDTGELFF. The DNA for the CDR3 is TGCGCCAGCAGCTATGCGGTCCAGGACACCGGGGAGCTGTTTTTT.

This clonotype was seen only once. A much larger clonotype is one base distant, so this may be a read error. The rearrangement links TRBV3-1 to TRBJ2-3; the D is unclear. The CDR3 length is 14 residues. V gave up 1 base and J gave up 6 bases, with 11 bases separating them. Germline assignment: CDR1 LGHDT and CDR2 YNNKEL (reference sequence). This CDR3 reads CASSQGLIVDTQYF. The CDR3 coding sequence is TGTGCCAGCAGCCAAGGCCTGATAGTCGATACGCAGTATTTT.

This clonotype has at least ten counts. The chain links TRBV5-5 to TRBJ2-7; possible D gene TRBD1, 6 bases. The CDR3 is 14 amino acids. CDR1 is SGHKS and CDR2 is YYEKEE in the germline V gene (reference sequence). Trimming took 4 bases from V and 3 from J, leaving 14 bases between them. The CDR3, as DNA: TGTGCCAGCAGCGTTGACAGGCGGGTCTACGAGCAGTACTTC. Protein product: CASSVDRRVYEQYF. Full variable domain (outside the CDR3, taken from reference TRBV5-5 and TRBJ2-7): DAGVTQSPTHLIKTRGQQVTLRCSPISGHKSVSWYQQVLGQGPQFIFQYYEKEERGRGNFPDRFSARQFPNYSSELNVNALLLGDSALYLCASSVDRRVYEQYFGPGTRLTVT.

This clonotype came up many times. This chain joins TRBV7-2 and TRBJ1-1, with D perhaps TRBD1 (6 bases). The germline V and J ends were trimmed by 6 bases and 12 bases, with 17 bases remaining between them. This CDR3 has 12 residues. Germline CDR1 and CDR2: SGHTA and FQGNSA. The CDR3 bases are TGTGCCAGCAGGAATCAGGGGAGGATGACTTTCTTT. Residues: CASRNQGRMTFF.

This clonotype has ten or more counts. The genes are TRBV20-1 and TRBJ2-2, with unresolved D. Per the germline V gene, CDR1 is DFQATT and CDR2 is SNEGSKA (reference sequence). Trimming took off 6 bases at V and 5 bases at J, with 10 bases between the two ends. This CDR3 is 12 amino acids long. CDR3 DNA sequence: TGCAGTGCATTCCATTCAACCGGGGAGCTGTTTTTT. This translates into CSAFHSTGELFF.

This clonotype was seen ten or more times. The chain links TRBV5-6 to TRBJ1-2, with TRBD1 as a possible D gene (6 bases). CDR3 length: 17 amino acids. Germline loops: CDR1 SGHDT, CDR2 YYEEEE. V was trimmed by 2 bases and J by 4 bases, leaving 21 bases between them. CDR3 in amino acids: CASSFPGTPSSGYGYTF. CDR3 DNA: TGTGCCAGCAGCTTTCCCGGGACACCATCTTCAGGCTATGGCTACACCTTC.